The T cell receptor (beta chain) under discussion was sequenced for a study of blood T cell repertoires in COVID-19. Study-level information: Acute and convalescent COVID-19 specimens originated in the United States, Italy and Spain. Sources were T cells, B-cell-depleted T cells, or PBMCs; the material itself was cDNA or gDNA.

V lost 4 bases to trimming and J lost 2 bases; unmatched junction nucleotides: 6. The CDR3 contains 16 residues. The germline V gene has CDR1 SEHNR and CDR2 FQNEAQ (reference sequence). Original methodology: Amplification of reference gene primers provided the estimated nucleated cell counts. The method was immunoSEQ multiplex PCR; TCRdb's version includes in-frame clones alone and lacks a portion of them. That table supplies the V and J calls and clone size; D and trimming were determined from the DNA. Seen here are about 78,000 clones, about 90% observed once, and the top ten hold approximately 0.98%.

The sequence was obtained from a woman between 45 and 65 years old in a cohort sampled during active COVID-19. The rearrangement uses TRBV7-9 and TRBJ2-3, with 10 nucleotides matching TRBD2. Sequenced sample: peripheral blood. CDR3 nucleotide sequence: TGTGCCAGCAGCTCGGGACTAGCGTATAACACAGATACGCAGTATTTT. It codes for CASSSGLAYNTDTQYF.